This is a list of T cell receptor beta chains from one sample in a study of identical twins. TCRdb passed the 5' RACE reads through MiXCR, listing each CDR3 protein once. The sample has fewer than 250,000 distinct CDR3 sequences, over 8% seen once. Specimen: memory (CD45RO+) T cells sorted from blood. Receptors originate from a woman aged 18-29 years in good health. Each CDR3 is given with its conserved first and last residue. D genes are given only for firm matches. Not all rows give a size; the values are once, few, many and, for expanded clones, a class.

cdr3_length	d_call	v_call	clone_size	j_call	cdr3_aa	cdr3_nt
14	TRBD2	TRBV7-9	.	TRBJ2-7	CASSTTSGMYEQYF	TGTGCCAGCAGCACGACTAGCGGGATGTACGAGCAGTACTTC
17	TRBD1	TRBV10-1	many	TRBJ2-3	CASSERDRDLRKDTQYF	TGCGCCAGCAGTGAGCGTGACAGGGACCTTCGAAAAGATACGCAGTATTTT
14	.	TRBV5-8	.	TRBJ1-6	CASSDRETTSPLHF	TGTGCCAGCAGCGACCGGGAGACCACTTCACCCCTCCACTTT
15	TRBD2	TRBV10-3	few	TRBJ2-3	CAISGLAGGTDTQYF	TGTGCCATCAGCGGACTAGCGGGAGGGACAGATACGCAGTATTTT
16	.	TRBV10-3	.	TRBJ1-2	CAISESRDGGSYGYTF	TGTGCCATCAGTGAGTCGAGGGACGGCGGATCCTATGGCTACACCTTC
16	.	TRBV4-3	.	TRBJ2-1	CASSQDQGGIRGEQFF	TGCGCCAGCAGCCAAGATCAAGGGGGGATACGGGGTGAGCAGTTCTTC
15	TRBD1	TRBV3-1	few	TRBJ1-2	CASSQDLGQFYGYTF	TGTGCCAGCAGCCAAGATTTGGGACAGTTCTATGGCTACACCTTC
14	TRBD2	TRBV7-2	.	TRBJ2-7	CASSWGGLAYEQYF	TGTGCCAGCAGCTGGGGGGGATTGGCTTACGAGCAGTACTTC
13	TRBD1	TRBV6-5	.	TRBJ2-7	CASRYGTDYEQYF	TGTGCCAGCAGATACGGGACAGACTACGAGCAGTACTTC
12	.	TRBV5-1	few	TRBJ2-3	CASNRGTDTQYF	TGCGCCAGCAACCGGGGGACAGATACGCAGTATTTT
14	TRBD1	TRBV20-1	many	TRBJ2-7	CSARDRLGFYEQYF	TGCAGTGCTCGGGACAGGCTGGGGTTCTACGAGCAGTACTTC
13	.	TRBV20-1	few	TRBJ1-2	CSVRQEANYGYTF	TGCAGTGTAAGACAGGAAGCTAACTATGGCTACACCTTC
14	.	TRBV11-2	once	TRBJ1-1	CASSLSSQGTEAFF	TGTGCCAGCAGCTTAAGTTCTCAGGGCACTGAAGCTTTCTTT
16	TRBD1	TRBV18	.	TRBJ2-2	CASQTEGTGNTGELFF	TGTGCCAGCCAAACAGAAGGGACAGGGAACACCGGGGAGCTGTTTTTT
15	.	TRBV6-7	.	TRBJ2-3	CASSPLPPSTDTQYF	TGTGCCAGCAGTCCCCTCCCCCCGAGCACAGATACGCAGTATTTT
15	.	TRBV13	few	TRBJ2-5	CASSFSQDEKETQYF	TGTGCCAGCAGCTTTTCCCAGGACGAGAAAGAGACCCAGTACTTC
14	TRBD1	TRBV11-2	.	TRBJ1-6	CASTGDRFGSPLHF	TGTGCCAGCACCGGGGACAGGTTTGGATCACCCCTCCACTTT
12	.	TRBV20-1	few	TRBJ2-5	CSVRGEEETQYF	TGCAGTGTTAGGGGGGAGGAGGAGACCCAGTACTTC
13	.	TRBV5-1	many	TRBJ1-3	CASSLTGGNTIYF	TGCGCCAGCAGCTTGACTGGGGGAAACACCATATATTTT
15	TRBD2	TRBV20-1	.	TRBJ2-5	CSARVLTSDQETQYF	TGCAGTGCTAGAGTATTGACTAGCGACCAAGAGACCCAGTACTTC
12	TRBD1	TRBV18	many	TRBJ2-5	CASSPQGETQYF	TGTGCCAGCAGTCCACAGGGGGAGACCCAGTACTTC
14	TRBD1	TRBV20-1	few	TRBJ2-1	CSIQPGQGGNEQFF	TGCAGTATTCAGCCGGGACAGGGGGGCAATGAGCAGTTCTTC
13	.	TRBV3-1	few	TRBJ2-1	CASSQEVGRQQFF	TGTGCCAGCAGCCAAGAGGTGGGAAGGCAGCAGTTCTTC
15	.	TRBV9	many	TRBJ2-5	CASSGEGSGRGTQYF	TGTGCCAGCAGCGGAGAGGGTAGCGGCCGAGGGACCCAGTACTTC
17	TRBD2	TRBV10-3	.	TRBJ2-1	CAISDAPAGTTYNEQFF	TGTGCCATCAGTGACGCCCCAGCGGGAACCACCTACAATGAGCAGTTCTTC
14	.	TRBV12-3/TRBV12-4	many	TRBJ1-2	CASSLTGASYGYTF	TGTGCCAGCAGCCTCACGGGAGCGAGTTATGGCTACACCTTC
17	.	TRBV12-3/TRBV12-4	many	TRBJ1-1	CASSLGRISYGNTEAFF	TGTGCCAGCAGCTTAGGACGGATCTCTTACGGGAACACTGAAGCTTTCTTT
13	.	TRBV2	.	TRBJ2-5	CASSERYQETQYF	TGTGCCAGCAGTGAAAGGTACCAAGAGACCCAGTACTTC
14	.	TRBV5-5	.	TRBJ1-1	CASSFDPINTEAFF	TGTGCCAGCAGCTTCGACCCAATTAACACTGAAGCTTTCTTT
16	TRBD2	TRBV5-1	.	TRBJ2-2	CASSSTSGGATGELFF	TGCGCCAGCAGCTCGACTAGCGGGGGGGCCACCGGGGAGCTGTTTTTT
15	TRBD2	TRBV28	few	TRBJ2-7	CASRETGLDSREQYF	TGTGCCAGCAGGGAAACGGGACTAGATAGTAGGGAGCAGTACTTC
15	TRBD2	TRBV6-1	many	TRBJ2-7	CASSENGGGPYEQYF	TGTGCCAGCAGTGAAAACGGGGGGGGGCCCTACGAGCAGTACTTC
16	TRBD1	TRBV9	few	TRBJ2-5	CASSSSAAGGTETQYF	TGTGCCAGCAGCTCCTCCGCGGCAGGGGGTACGGAGACCCAGTACTTC
15	TRBD2	TRBV12-3/TRBV12-4	few	TRBJ2-3	CASSPRTAGGDTQYF	TGTGCCAGCAGTCCCCGGACGGCGGGGGGAGATACGCAGTATTTT
15	TRBD1	TRBV30	.	TRBJ2-2	CAWSTHDRDAGELFF	TGTGCCTGGAGTACCCACGACAGGGACGCCGGGGAGCTGTTTTTT
16	TRBD2	TRBV3-1	.	TRBJ2-1	CASSQDWASGHNEQFF	TGTGCCAGCAGCCAAGACTGGGCTAGCGGTCATAATGAGCAGTTCTTC
13	.	TRBV5-1	many	TRBJ1-1	CASSFRTDTWAFF	TGCGCCAGCAGCTTCCGGACAGATACCTGGGCTTTCTTT
12	.	TRBV20-1	.	TRBJ2-4	CSASLTGGIQYF	TGCAGTGCTAGCCTGACTGGAGGCATTCAGTACTTC
14	.	TRBV7-9	few	TRBJ2-5	CASSPSSGSKTQYF	TGTGCCAGCAGCCCCTCGTCGGGGAGTAAGACCCAGTACTTC